Listed below are T cell receptor beta chains from one sample, sequenced in a study of blood T cell repertoires in COVID-19. Sequencing was performed with immunoSEQ multiplex PCR; in TCRdb, only in-frame clones are kept and a portion is missing. The table has over 300,000 clones, around 90% seen once. The specimen sequenced was peripheral blood. The source of these receptors is a young man who had recovered from COVID-19. CDR3s include the opening cysteine and the closing phenylalanine or tryptophan. A D gene is named only where the DNA matches it firmly.

CASSIGRGYEQYF,TRBV19,TRBJ2-7,NA
CSVDPAGDAFEQYF,TRBV29-1,TRBJ2-7,NA
CAGRRDGTYEQYF,TRBV2,TRBJ2-7,NA
CASSIVAGGGQPQHF,TRBV19,TRBJ1-5,NA
CASSLSVEGHEQFF,TRBV27,TRBJ2-1,NA
CASSRQPGTQYF,TRBV7-2,TRBJ2-5,NA
CASSLRGTYTVTEAFF,TRBV6-2/TRBV6-3,TRBJ1-1,NA
CATSGPFSGGYEQYF,TRBV15,TRBJ2-7,TRBD2
CASSEARGTDTQYF,TRBV18,TRBJ2-3,NA
CASKLGVMGNQPQHF,TRBV19,TRBJ1-5,NA
CAISDGEKETQYF,TRBV10-3,TRBJ2-5,NA
CSVAAQGRGFYGYTF,TRBV29-1,TRBJ1-2,TRBD1
CASSFFRGHEKLFF,TRBV27,TRBJ1-4,TRBD1